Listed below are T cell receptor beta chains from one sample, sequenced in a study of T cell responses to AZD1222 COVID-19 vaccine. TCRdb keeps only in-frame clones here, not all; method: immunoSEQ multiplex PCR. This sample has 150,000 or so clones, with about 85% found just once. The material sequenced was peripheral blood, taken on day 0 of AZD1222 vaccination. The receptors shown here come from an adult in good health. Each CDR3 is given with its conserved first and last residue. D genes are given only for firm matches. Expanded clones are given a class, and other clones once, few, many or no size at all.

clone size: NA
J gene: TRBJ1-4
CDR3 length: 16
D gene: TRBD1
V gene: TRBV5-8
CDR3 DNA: TGTGCCAGCAGCGGGGGGACAGTATGGACTAATGAAAAACTGTTTTTT
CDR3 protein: CASSGGTVWTNEKLFF

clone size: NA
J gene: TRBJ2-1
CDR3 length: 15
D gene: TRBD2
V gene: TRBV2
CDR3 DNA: TGTGCCAGCAGTGAACGGGGGGGGTCCTACAATGAGCAGTTCTTC
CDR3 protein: CASSERGGSYNEQFF

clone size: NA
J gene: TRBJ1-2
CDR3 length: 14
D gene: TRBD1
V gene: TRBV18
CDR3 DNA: TGTGCCAGCTCACCACAAGGACAGGGCTATGGCTACACCTTC
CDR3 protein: CASSPQGQGYGYTF

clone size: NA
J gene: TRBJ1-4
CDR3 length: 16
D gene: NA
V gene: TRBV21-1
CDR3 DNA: TGTGCCAGCAGCGCTGGCGGGACCGCAACTAATGAAAAACTGTTTTTT
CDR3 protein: CASSAGGTATNEKLFF

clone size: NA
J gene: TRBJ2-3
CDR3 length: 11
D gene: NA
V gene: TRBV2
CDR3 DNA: TGTGCCAGCGGGTTCACAGATACGCAGTATTTT
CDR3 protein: CASGFTDTQYF

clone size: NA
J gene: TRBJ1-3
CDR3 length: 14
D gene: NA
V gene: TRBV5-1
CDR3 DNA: TGCGCCAGCAGCGACAGCCTCTCTGGAAACACCATATATTTT
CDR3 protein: CASSDSLSGNTIYF

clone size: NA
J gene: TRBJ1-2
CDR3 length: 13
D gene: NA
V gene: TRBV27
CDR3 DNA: TGTGCCAGCAGCCTGGGGGCCTTCTATGGCTACACCTTC
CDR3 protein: CASSLGAFYGYTF

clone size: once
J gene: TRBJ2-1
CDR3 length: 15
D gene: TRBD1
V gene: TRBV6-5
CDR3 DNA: TGTGCCAGCAGGAAGACAGGGTCAATCCACAATGAGCAGTTCTTC
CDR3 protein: CASRKTGSIHNEQFF

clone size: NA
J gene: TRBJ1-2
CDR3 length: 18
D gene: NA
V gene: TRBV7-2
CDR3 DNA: TGTGCCAGCAGCTTAACCCGCCTAACGGGCAGCGAGGGTAATGGCTACACCTTC
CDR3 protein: CASSLTRLTGSEGNGYTF

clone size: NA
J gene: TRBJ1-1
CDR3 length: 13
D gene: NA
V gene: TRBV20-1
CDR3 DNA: TGCAGTGCTAGTCCGCAGGGTACCGCTGAAGCTTTCTTT
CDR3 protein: CSASPQGTAEAFF

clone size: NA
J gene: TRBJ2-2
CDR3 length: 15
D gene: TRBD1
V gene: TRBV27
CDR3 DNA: TGTGCCAGCAGTTTAGGGACAGCGACTACCGGGGAGCTGTTTTTT
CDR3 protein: CASSLGTATTGELFF

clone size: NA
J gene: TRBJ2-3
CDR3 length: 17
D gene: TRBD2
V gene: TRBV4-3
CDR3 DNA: TGCGCCAGCAGCCAAGTCTTGGGCGGGGGGGGAACAGATACGCAGTATTTT
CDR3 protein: CASSQVLGGGGTDTQYF

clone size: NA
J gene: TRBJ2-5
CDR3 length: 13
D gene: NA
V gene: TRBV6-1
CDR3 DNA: TGTGCCAGCAGTGAATCAGGCCAAGAGACCCAGTACTTC
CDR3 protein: CASSESGQETQYF

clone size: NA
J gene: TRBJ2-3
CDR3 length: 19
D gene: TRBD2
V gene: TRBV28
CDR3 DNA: TGTGCCAGCAGCCAAAGCTCGGGACTAGCGGGCGAAGGCTGGGATACGCAGTATTTT
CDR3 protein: CASSQSSGLAGEGWDTQYF

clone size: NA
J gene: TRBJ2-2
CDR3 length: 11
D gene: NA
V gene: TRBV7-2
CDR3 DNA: TGTGCCAGCAAGGGGTTAGGGGAGCTGTTTTTT
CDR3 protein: CASKGLGELFF

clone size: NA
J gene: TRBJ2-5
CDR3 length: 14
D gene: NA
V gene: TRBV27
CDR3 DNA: TGTGCCTCCCAAGCGTGGCAGAACCAAGAGACCCAGTACTTC
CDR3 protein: CASQAWQNQETQYF

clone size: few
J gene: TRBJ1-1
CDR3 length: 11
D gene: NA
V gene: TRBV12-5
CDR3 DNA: TGTGCTAGTGGTCTGTCAGCGGATGCTTTCTTT
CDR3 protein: CASGLSADAFF

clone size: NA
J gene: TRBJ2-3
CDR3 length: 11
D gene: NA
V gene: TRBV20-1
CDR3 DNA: TGCAGTGCAACCATAGGGGATACGCAGTATTTT
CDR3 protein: CSATIGDTQYF

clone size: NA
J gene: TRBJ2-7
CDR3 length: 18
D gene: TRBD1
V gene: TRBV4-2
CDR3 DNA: TGTGCCAGCAGCCAAGGCCCATTACAGGGGGTTCTGTCCTACGAGCAGTACTTC
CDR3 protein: CASSQGPLQGVLSYEQYF

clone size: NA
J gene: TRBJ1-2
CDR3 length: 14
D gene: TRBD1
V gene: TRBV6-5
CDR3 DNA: TGTGCCAGCAGTTCGCGACAGGGGCAGGATGGCTACACCTTC
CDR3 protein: CASSSRQGQDGYTF

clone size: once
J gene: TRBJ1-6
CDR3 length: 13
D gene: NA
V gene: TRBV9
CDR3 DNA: TGTGCCAGCAGCGGATCATATAATTCACCCCTCCACTTT
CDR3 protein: CASSGSYNSPLHF

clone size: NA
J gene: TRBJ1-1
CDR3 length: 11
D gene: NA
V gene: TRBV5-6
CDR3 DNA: TGTGCCAGCAGCTTGGCCACTGAAGCTTTCTTT
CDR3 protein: CASSLATEAFF

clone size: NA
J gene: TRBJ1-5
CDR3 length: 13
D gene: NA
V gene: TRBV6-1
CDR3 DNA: TGTGCCAGCAGTGATTTCGGCAATCAGCCCCAGCATTTT
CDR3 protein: CASSDFGNQPQHF

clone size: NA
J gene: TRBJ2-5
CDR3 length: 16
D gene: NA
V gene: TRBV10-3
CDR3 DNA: TGTGCCATCAGCGCTATAGCTGGCGACGGACAAGAGACCCAGTACTTC
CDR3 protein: CAISAIAGDGQETQYF

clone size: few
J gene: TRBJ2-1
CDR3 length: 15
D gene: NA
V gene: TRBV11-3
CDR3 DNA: TGTGCCAGCAGCTTGGGGCAGGGAATGTCCGATGAGCAGTTCTTC
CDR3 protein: CASSLGQGMSDEQFF

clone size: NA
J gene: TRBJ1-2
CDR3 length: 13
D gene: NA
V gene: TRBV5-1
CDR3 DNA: TGCGCCAGCAGCTTGGATAGCAGAAATGGCTACACCTTC
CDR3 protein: CASSLDSRNGYTF

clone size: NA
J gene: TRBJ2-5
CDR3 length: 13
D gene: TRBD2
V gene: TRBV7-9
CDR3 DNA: TGTGCCACCGCCAGACTAGCGGAAGAGACCCATTACTTC
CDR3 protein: CATARLAEETHYF

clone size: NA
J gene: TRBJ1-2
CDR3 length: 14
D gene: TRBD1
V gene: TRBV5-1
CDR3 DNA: TGCGCCAGCAGCTTTGGGACAGAGAACTATGGCTACACCTTC
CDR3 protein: CASSFGTENYGYTF

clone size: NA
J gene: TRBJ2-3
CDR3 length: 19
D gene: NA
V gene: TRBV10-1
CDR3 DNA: TGCGCCAGCAGTGTGCTATCTCTTCCGGGGCAAGCCAGCACAGATACGCAGTATTTT
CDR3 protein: CASSVLSLPGQASTDTQYF

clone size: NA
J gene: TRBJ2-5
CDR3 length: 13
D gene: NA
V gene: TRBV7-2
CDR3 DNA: TGTGCCAGCAGCTTAGGGGGGGAGCGGGCCCAGTACTTC
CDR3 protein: CASSLGGERAQYF

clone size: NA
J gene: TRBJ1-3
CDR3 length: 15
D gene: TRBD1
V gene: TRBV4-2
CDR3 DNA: TGTGCCAGCAGCCAGTTACAGGGGGCTGGAAACACCATATATTTT
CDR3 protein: CASSQLQGAGNTIYF

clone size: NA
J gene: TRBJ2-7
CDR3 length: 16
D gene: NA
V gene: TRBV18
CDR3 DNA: TGTGCCAGCTCACCTGGGGGGGGCACGAGCTCCTACGAGCAGTACTTC
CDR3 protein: CASSPGGGTSSYEQYF

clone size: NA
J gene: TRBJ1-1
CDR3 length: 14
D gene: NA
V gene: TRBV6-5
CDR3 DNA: TGTGCCAGCAGTCTAATAGGGGTGAACACTGAAGCTTTCTTT
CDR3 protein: CASSLIGVNTEAFF

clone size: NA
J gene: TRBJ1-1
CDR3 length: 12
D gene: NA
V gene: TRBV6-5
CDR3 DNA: TGTGCCAGCAAAGACGGGAACACTGAAGCTTTCTTT
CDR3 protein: CASKDGNTEAFF

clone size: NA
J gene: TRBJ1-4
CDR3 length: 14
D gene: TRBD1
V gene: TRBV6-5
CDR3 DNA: TGTGCCAGCAACCGACAGGGACAAGGCGAAAAACTGTTTTTT
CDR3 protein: CASNRQGQGEKLFF

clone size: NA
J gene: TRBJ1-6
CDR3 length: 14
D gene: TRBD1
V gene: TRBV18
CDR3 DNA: TGTGCCAGCTCACCTGGGGACAGAATCCTCCCCCTCCACTTT
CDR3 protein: CASSPGDRILPLHF

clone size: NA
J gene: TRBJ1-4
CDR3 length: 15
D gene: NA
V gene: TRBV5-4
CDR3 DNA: TGTGCCAGCAGCTTCACAGGGAGAACTAATGAAAAACTGTTTTTT
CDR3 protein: CASSFTGRTNEKLFF

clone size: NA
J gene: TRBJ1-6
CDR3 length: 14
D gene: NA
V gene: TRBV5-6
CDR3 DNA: TGTGCCAGCACCTGGGGTCCGTACAATTCACCCCTCCACTTT
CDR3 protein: CASTWGPYNSPLHF

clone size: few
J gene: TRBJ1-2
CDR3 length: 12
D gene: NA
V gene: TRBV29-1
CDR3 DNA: TGCAGCGTTACTGGCGTGAAGCATGGCTACACCTTC
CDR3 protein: CSVTGVKHGYTF

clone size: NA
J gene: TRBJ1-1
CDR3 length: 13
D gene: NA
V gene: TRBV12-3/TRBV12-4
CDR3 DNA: TGTGCCAGCAGTTTCAGACTGAACACTGAAGCTTTCTTT
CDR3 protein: CASSFRLNTEAFF

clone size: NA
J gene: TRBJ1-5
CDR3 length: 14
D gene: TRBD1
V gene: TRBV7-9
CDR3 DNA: TGTGCCAGCAGCTTTGGGGGACAGGGAGAGCCCCAGCATTTT
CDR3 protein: CASSFGGQGEPQHF

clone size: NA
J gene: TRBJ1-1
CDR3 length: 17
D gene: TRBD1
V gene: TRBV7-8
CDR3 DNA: TGTGCCAGCAGCTTAGCACCTAAGGGGGCTAGGAACACTGAAGCTTTCTTT
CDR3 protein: CASSLAPKGARNTEAFF

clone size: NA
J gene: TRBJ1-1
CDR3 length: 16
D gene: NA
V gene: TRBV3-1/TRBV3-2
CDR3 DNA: TGTGCCAGCAGCCAATCGTACAGCTGGGTGAACACTGAAGCTTTCTTT
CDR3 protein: CASSQSYSWVNTEAFF

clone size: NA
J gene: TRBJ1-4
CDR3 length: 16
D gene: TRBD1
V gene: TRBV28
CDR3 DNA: TGTGCCAGCAGCGGACAGGGGGCTAGGGCTAATGAAAAACTGTTTTTT
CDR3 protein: CASSGQGARANEKLFF

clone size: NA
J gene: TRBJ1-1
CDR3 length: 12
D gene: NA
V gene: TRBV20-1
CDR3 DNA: TGCAGTGCTAGTGGAGGGAACACTGAAGCTTTCTTT
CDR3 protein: CSASGGNTEAFF

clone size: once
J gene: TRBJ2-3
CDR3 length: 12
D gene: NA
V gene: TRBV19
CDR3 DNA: TGTGCCAGTAGTATAGGTAGCTCGGCGCAGTATTTT
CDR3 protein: CASSIGSSAQYF

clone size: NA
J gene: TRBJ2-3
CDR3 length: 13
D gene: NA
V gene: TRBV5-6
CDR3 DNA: TGTGCCAGCAGCTTGGCGGGCACAGATACGCAGTATTTT
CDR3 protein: CASSLAGTDTQYF

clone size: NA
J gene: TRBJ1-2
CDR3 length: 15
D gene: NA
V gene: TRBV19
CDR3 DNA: TGTGCCAGTAGCTCGTGGGACACCTCTCTCTATGGCTACACCTTC
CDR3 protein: CASSSWDTSLYGYTF

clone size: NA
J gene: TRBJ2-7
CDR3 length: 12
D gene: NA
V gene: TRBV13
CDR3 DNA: TGTGCCAGCAGCCGAGTCAACTACGAGCAGTACTTC
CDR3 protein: CASSRVNYEQYF

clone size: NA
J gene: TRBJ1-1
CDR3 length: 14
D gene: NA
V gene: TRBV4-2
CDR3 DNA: TGTGCCAGCAGCCCCGGTGGGGTTTTTACTGAAGCTTTCTTT
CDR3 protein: CASSPGGVFTEAFF

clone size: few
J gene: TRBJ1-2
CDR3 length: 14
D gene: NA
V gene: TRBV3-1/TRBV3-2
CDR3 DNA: TGTGCCAGCAGCCAACCGGGAACAGGGTTGCGCTACACCTTC
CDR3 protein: CASSQPGTGLRYTF

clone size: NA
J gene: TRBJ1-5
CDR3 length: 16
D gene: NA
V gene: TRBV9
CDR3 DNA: TGTGCCAGCAGCGTAGGCGGGGGCCCGTTCAATCAGCCCCAGCATTTT
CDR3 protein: CASSVGGGPFNQPQHF